This T cell receptor (beta chain) derives from a study of blood T cell repertoires in COVID-19. Study overall: PBMCs, B-cell-depleted T cells, or T cells provided the cDNA or gDNA that made up the material.

How the authors handled the data: Counts of nucleated cells, estimated from reference gene primer amplification, were obtained. Sequencing was performed with immunoSEQ multiplex PCR; in TCRdb, only in-frame clones are kept and a portion is missing. The V and J calls and clone size were taken over from that table, and D and trimming were inferred from the DNA. The data show around 200,000 clones, with roughly nine tenths seen just once and under 3% held by the top ten. The CDR3 totals 14 residues. Germline V gene lookup returns CDR1 SEHNR and CDR2 FQNEAQ (reference sequence). Trimming shortened V by 0 bases and J by 6 bases, and 8 bases separated the two germline ends. In terms of age and location, participants ranged from about 18 to 100 years and lived in approximately 24 US areas.

V and J are TRBV7-9 and TRBJ1-4; D is ambiguous. This receptor was obtained from a middle-aged woman with acute COVID-19. Sequencing was performed on PBMCs or T cells enriched from blood (not recorded which). Written as DNA, the CDR3 is TGTGCCAGCAGCTTAGCTGGGCGTTATGAAAAACTGTTTTTT. Protein product: CASSLAGRYEKLFF. The full variable domain, completed using reference TRBV7-9 and TRBJ1-4, is DTGVSQNPRHKITKRGQNVTFRCDPISEHNRLYWYRQTLGQGPEFLTYFQNEAQLEKSRLLSDRFSAERPKGSFSTLEIQRTEQGDSAMYLCASSLAGRYEKLFFGSGTQLSVL.